Described below is a single T cell receptor (beta chain) sequence and its context. The data are from a study of cytomegalovirus exposure and HLA in healthy donors. The CDR3 consists of 15 residues. Germline V gives CDR1 SEHNR, CDR2 FQNEAQ (reference sequence). The V gene end was trimmed by 3 bases and the J gene end by 2 bases; junction bases not matched to a gene: 4. Clones were sequenced by immunoSEQ multiplex PCR, and TCRdb holds only the in-frame ones, with some missing. The sample records around 86,000 clones, approximately 95% being singletons. The sample taken for sequencing was PBMCs. The receptor was isolated from a woman under 40 in good health and CMV-seropositive. The rearrangement joins TRBV7-9 to TRBJ1-5, with 7 bases that match TRBD1. The CDR3 here is CASSFSGTGNQPQHF. As DNA, the CDR3 is TGTGCCAGCAGCTTCTCCGGGACAGGCAATCAGCCCCAGCATTTT.